This TCR beta chain stems from a study of CD8+ T cells in alopecia areata. This clone came up once. There are 17 residues in the CDR3. Germline-derived CDR1 and CDR2 are MNHEY and SMNVEV (reference sequence). Trimming cost V 5 bases and J 6 bases, with 23 bases left between them. Extraction and reverse transcription of RNA yielded cDNA as the sequencing template. Here immunoSEQ multiplex PCR was the method, and the copy in TCRdb shows in-frame clones only, minus some. Counted here are about 130,000 clones, approximately 49% occurring once; the ten biggest clones make up roughly a sixth. J is TRBJ1-5 and V is TRBV27; D is perhaps TRBD1 (5 bases). Sample: CD8+ T cells sorted from blood, taken at week 0. The clonotype originates from a human donor with alopecia areata. This chain's CDR3 is CASSPKVLGRVAQPQHF. The CDR3 bases are TGTGCCAGCAGTCCCAAGGTCCTAGGCAGGGTGGCTCAGCCCCAGCATTTT.